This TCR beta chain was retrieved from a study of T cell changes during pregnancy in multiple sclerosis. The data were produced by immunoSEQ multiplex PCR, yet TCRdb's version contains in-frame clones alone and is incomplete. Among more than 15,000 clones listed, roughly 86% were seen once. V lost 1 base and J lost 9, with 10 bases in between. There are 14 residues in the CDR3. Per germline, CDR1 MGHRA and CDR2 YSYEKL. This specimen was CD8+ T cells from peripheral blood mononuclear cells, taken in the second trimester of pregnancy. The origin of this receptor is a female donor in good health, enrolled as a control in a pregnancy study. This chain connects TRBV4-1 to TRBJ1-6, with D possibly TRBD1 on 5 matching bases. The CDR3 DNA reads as TGCGCCAGCAGCCAAGGGGGCTCGAGTTCACCCCTCCACTTT. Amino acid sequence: CASSQGGSSSPLHF.